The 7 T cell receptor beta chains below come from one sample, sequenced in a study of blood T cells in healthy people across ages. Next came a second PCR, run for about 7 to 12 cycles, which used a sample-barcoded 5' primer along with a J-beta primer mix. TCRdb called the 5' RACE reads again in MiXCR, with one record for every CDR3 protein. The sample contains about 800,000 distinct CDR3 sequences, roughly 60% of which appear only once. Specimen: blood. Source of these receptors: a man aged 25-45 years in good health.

In DNA, the CDR3 is TGCAGTGCTAGGGGGACGGGGAACACTGAAGCTTTCTTT. Its protein product is CSARGTGNTEAFF. The rearrangement uses TRBV20-1 and TRBJ1-1; D possibly corresponds to TRBD1 (5 bases). Germline V lookup: CDR1 DFQATT, CDR2 SNEGSKA (reference sequence). CDR3 length: 13 residues. Trimming took 3 bases from V and 1 from J, leaving 9 bases between them.

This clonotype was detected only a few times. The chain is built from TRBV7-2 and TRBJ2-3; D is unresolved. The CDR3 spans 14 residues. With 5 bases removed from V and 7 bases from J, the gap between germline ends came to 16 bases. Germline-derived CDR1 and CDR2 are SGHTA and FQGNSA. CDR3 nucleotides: TGTGCCAGCAGCCCAAGGGCTGGGGTGAATACGCAGTATTTT. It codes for CASSPRAGVNTQYF.

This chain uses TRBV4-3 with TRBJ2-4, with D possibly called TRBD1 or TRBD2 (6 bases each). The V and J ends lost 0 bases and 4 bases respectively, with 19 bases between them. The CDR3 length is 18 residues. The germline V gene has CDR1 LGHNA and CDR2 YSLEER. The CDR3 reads CASSQETHPGAPKNIQYF. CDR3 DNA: TGCGCCAGCAGCCAAGAAACCCACCCGGGGGCCCCGAAAAACATTCAGTACTTC.

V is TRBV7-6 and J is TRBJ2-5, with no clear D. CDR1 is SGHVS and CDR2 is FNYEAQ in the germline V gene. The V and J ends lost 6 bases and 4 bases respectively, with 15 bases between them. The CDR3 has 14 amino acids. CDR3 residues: CASRLDRLGETQYF. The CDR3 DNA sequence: TGTGCCAGCAGATTGGACCGCCTGGGAGAGACCCAGTACTTC.

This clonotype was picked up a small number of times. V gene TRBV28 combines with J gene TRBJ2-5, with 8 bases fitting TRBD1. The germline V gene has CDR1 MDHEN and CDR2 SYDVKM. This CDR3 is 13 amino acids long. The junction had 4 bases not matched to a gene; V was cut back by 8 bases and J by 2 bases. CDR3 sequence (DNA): TGTGCCAGCGACGGACAGGGACAAGAGACCCAGTACTTC. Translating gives CASDGQGQETQYF.

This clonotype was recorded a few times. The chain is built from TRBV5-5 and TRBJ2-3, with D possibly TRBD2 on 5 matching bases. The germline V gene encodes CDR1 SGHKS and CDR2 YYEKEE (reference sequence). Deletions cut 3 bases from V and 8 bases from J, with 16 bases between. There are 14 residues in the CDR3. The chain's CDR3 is CASSSERPPSTQYF. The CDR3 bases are TGTGCCAGCAGCTCGGAGCGGCCTCCCTCTACGCAGTATTTT.

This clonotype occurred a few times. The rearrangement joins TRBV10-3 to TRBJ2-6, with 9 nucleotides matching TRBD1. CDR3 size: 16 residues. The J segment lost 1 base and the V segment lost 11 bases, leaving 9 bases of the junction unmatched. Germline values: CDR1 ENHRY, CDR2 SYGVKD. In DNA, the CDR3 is TGTGCCTTATCACAGGGGGCCCCTTCTGGGGCCAACGTCCTGACTTTC. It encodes CALSQGAPSGANVLTF.